The 12 T cell receptor beta chains below were found in one sample sequenced in a study of identical twins' blood T cells. TCRdb reanalysed the 5' RACE reads using MiXCR and keeps one entry per CDR3 protein. The repertoire has a few hundred thousand distinct CDR3 sequences, over 25% of them found once; the top ten carry more than 5.5%. The sequenced material came from PBMCs. All receptors come from a woman between 18 and 49 years old in good health.

The J gene is TRBJ2-2, the V gene TRBV4-3; no clear D gene. CDR1 and CDR2 (germline): LGHNA, YSLEER. CDR3 size: 13 residues. Trimming pared 4 bases from V and 5 bases from J, leaving 8 bases between. The chain's CDR3 is CASSPMGTGELFF. The CDR3 DNA reads TGCGCCAGCAGCCCCATGGGGACCGGGGAGCTGTTTTTT.

V usage is TRBV2 and J usage is TRBJ1-1; D is perhaps TRBD1 (5 bases). Germline values: CDR1 SNHLY, CDR2 FYNNEI. V was cut by 8 bases and J by 1 base, with 11 bases left in between. The CDR3 has 13 amino acids. CDR3 protein: CASGLQGNTEAFF. In DNA form, the CDR3 reads TGTGCCAGCGGCCTGCAGGGGAACACTGAAGCTTTCTTT.

Comment on this clonotype: This may come from a read error, since a much larger clone is one base off. CDR3 sequence: CASSVTGSNTEAFF. CDR3 DNA: TGCGCCAGCAGCGTGACAGGGTCGAACACTGAAGCTTTCTTT. The chain couples TRBV5-1 to TRBJ1-1; TRBD1 aligns across 7 bases. CDR1 is SGHRS, CDR2 YFSETQ, per germline. The CDR3 runs to 14 residues. Unmatched junction bases numbered 4, after V lost 4 bases and J lost 1 base.

The rearrangement joins TRBV20-1 to TRBJ1-2; D is possibly TRBD1 (6 bases). The CDR3 consists of 12 residues. Deletions cut 3 bases from V and 6 bases from J, with 11 bases between. The germline gives CDR1 DFQATT, CDR2 SNEGSKA (reference sequence). CDR3 nucleotide sequence: TGCAGTGCTAGGGGGGCCTTAGATGGCTACACCTTC. As protein: CSARGALDGYTF.

This clonotype was counted only a few times. The genes are TRBV6-2 or TRBV6-3 and TRBJ2-5; D is unresolved. Germline loops: CDR1 MNHEY, CDR2 SVGEGT. The CDR3 extends over 14 amino acids. The V gene lost 2 bases and the J gene lost 2 bases, with 9 bases spanning the gap. The CDR3 loop reads CASSYRAVQETQYF. In DNA, the CDR3 is TGTGCCAGCAGTTACAGGGCAGTTCAAGAGACCCAGTACTTC.

The chain links TRBV20-1 to TRBJ1-1; D remains unclear. Germline-derived CDR1 and CDR2 are DFQATT and SNEGSKA (reference sequence). This CDR3 is built from 12 residues. The V end lost 5 bases, the J end lost 6 bases, and 13 bases lay between the germline ends. The CDR3 sequence: CSASPVGPEAFF. Written as DNA, the CDR3 is TGCAGTGCTTCCCCCGTAGGGCCTGAAGCTTTCTTT.

This clonotype came up a few times. The chain uses TRBV5-1 and TRBJ1-4; unclear D gene. V lost 0 bases to trimming and J lost 10 bases, with 10 bases between them. CDR1 and CDR2 (germline): SGHRS, YFSETQ. The CDR3 covers 13 residues. CDR3 DNA sequence: TGCGCCAGCAGCTTGGACCCGAGCGGAAAACTGTTTTTT. Translated, it gives CASSLDPSGKLFF.

Turning to this clonotype: The germline gene is not matched at one end of the junction; a read error may be the cause. The chain recombines TRBV5-6 with TRBJ1-4, with 7 bases aligning to TRBD1. The CDR3 is 13 residues long. The germline gives CDR1 SGHDT, CDR2 YYEEEE. The CDR3 here is CAGSLVQGEKLFF. For the CDR3, the DNA is TGTGCCGGCAGCTTGGTACAGGGGGAAAAACTGTTTTTT. Combining the CDR3 with reference TRBV5-6 and TRBJ1-4 gives the whole variable domain DAGVTQSPTHLIKTRGQQVTLRCSPKSGHDTVSWYQQALGQGPQFIFQYYEEEERQRGNFPDRFSGHQFPNYSSELNVNALLLGDSALYLCAGSLVQGEKLFFGSGTQLSVL.

This clonotype was seen only a few times. CDR3 in DNA: TGTGCCAGCAGCGCCTACAGGGCCAACGTCCTGACTTTC. Its protein product is CASSAYRANVLTF. The J gene is TRBJ2-6, the V gene TRBV11-2, with D unclear. The germline V and J ends were trimmed by 5 bases and 5 bases, with 7 bases remaining between them. CDR3 length equals 13 residues. Per germline, CDR1 SGHAT and CDR2 FQNNGV.

CDR3 residues: CASSLAGRSFEQYF. CDR3 in DNA: TGTGCCAGCAGCTTGGCGGGACGTTCTTTTGAGCAGTACTTC. J is TRBJ2-7 and V is TRBV7-9, with a tentative D call TRBD2 (6 bases). CDR3 length: 14 residues. Trimming shortened V by 3 bases and J by 7 bases, and 16 bases separated the two germline ends. Looked up from germline, CDR1 is SEHNR and CDR2 is FQNEAQ (reference sequence).

This clonotype occurred many times. The chain links TRBV7-2 to TRBJ1-1; D is uncertain. CDR3 length: 14 residues. Germline V gene lookup returns CDR1 SGHTA and CDR2 FQGNSA. Trimming cost V 5 bases and J 1 base, with 11 bases left between them. As DNA, the CDR3 is TGTGCCAGCAGCCCCCGCCCATGGAACACTGAAGCTTTCTTT. This translates into CASSPRPWNTEAFF.

Only a few counts were recorded for this clonotype. CDR3 in amino acids: CASRGPNYGYTF. The CDR3 DNA follows: TGCGCCAGCAGAGGTCCAAACTATGGCTACACCTTC. V gene TRBV5-1 combines with J gene TRBJ1-2; D remains ambiguous. V lost 5 bases, J lost 2 bases, and 7 bases lay in between. The CDR3 has 12 residues. Per germline, CDR1 SGHRS and CDR2 YFSETQ. Filled out from reference TRBV5-1 and TRBJ1-2, the complete variable domain reads KAGVTQTPRYLIKTRGQQVTLSCSPISGHRSVSWYQQTPGQGLQFLFEYFSETQRNKGNFPGRFSGRQFSNSRSEMNVSTLELGDSALYLCASRGPNYGYTFGSGTRLTVV.